This T cell receptor beta chain appears in the sequencing data of a study of CD8+CD57+ T cells in acquired aplastic anemia. At the level of the study: The study obtained an average of around 3.1 ug of DNA from sorted CD4+ and CD8+ cells.

The patients chosen for sequencing had shown expansion of CD8+CD57+ cells (detected by flow cytometry). Patients uniformly had severe acquired aplastic anemia. None of the patients had been given any therapy when their blood was sampled. The V gene's germline CDR1 is LNHNV and CDR2 YYDKDF (reference sequence). With 1 base removed from V and 0 bases from J, the gap between germline ends came to 13 bases. The CDR3 is 16 amino acids. Template material for TCR beta VDJ and CDR3 profiling consisted of genomic DNA. TCRdb reanalysed the reads using MiXCR and keeps one entry per CDR3 protein. This sample carries some 150,000 distinct CDR3 sequences, about 64% of them seen once, and the ten largest clones take 40% to 55%.

This TCR was sampled from a human donor with aplastic anemia. The sample consisted of sorted CD4+, CD8+, or CD8+CD57+ T cells (not recorded which) from PBMCs. The rearrangement joins TRBV15 to TRBJ2-7; perhaps TRBD2 as D (5 bases). DNA of the CDR3: TGTGCCACCAGCAGAGTGGTCGGAAGCGGCTCCTACGAGCAGTACTTC. Amino acids: CATSRVVGSGSYEQYF.